This T cell receptor (beta chain) emerged from a study of shared clonotypes between healthy human individuals. Study outcomes and limitations: The researchers took only blood, and tissue repertoires probably look different. Sorted-subset samples were not fully sequenced, rarefaction indicated.

Trimming left V 0 bases short and J 2 bases short, with 7 bases between. The CDR3 has 14 amino acids. The germline gives CDR1 SGHNT, CDR2 YYREEE (reference sequence). CD45RA+ naive and CD45RA-negative memory subsets were separated from CD4+ cells. A remark on this clone: Its antigen is not identified.

Roughly 33,000 T cell genomes, or approximately 200 ng DNA, went into the sorted-subset replicate PCRs. The repertoire was sequenced with immunoSEQ multiplex PCR; TCRdb's copy has only in-frame clones and lacks some. The table lists approximately 1.5 million clones, around 98% of them singletons. The source of this sequence is a young man in good health. V gene TRBV5-4 combines with J gene TRBJ2-3, with unresolved D. Sequenced sample: naive CD4+ T cells sorted from blood. Subset given: CD45RA+ positively selected. The CDR3 coding sequence is TGTGCCAGCAGCTTGGGACTTCTCACAGATACGCAGTATTTT. It specifies CASSLGLLTDTQYF.